A single sample gave rise to the 15 T cell receptor beta chains below, sequenced in a study of cytomegalovirus exposure and HLA in healthy donors. The study ran its PCR with 60 Vbeta and 13 Jbeta primers. Only in-frame clones appear in the TCRdb table, and some are missing; sequencing was by immunoSEQ multiplex PCR. The sample carries some 130,000 clones, roughly 83% recorded once. Sequencing was carried out using PBMCs. These receptors were obtained from a girl aged 2-10 years in good health and CMV-seronegative.

The chain recombines TRBV7-2 with TRBJ2-7, with TRBD2 matching over 7 bases. The CDR3 has 16 residues. V lost 5 bases and J lost 3; bases outside the gene matches: 13. CDR1 is SGHTA and CDR2 is FQGNSA in the germline V gene. The CDR3 loop reads CASSLTPIRGDYEQYF. The DNA of the CDR3 is TGTGCCAGCAGCCTGACGCCAATACGGGGGGACTACGAGCAGTACTTC. The entire variable domain, with the rest obtained from reference TRBV7-2 and TRBJ2-7, is as follows: GAGVSQSPSNKVTEKGKDVELRCDPISGHTALYWYRQSLGQGLEFLIYFQGNSAPDKSGLPSDRFSAERTGGSVSTLTIQRTQQEDSAVYLCASSLTPIRGDYEQYFGPGTRLTVT.

V is TRBV11-3 and J is TRBJ1-5; 10 positions match TRBD1. CDR3 length: 16 residues. Trimming removed 3 bases from V and 7 bases from J; junction bases left unmatched: 9. The germline V gene encodes CDR1 SGHNT and CDR2 YENEEA. Here the CDR3 DNA reads TGTGCCAGCAGCTTCGGACAGGGGGGATTATGGCAGCCCCAGCATTTT. Residues: CASSFGQGGLWQPQHF.

This rearrangement joins TRBV7-2 to TRBJ2-7, with 11 bases that match TRBD2. The germline CDR1 and CDR2 sequences are SGHTA and FQGNSA. The CDR3 is 12 residues long. Losses at the gene ends were 5 bases for V and 7 bases for J; bases not matched to a gene: 1. CDR3 loop: CASSRLAGEQYF. DNA for the CDR3: TGTGCCAGCAGCCGACTAGCGGGAGAGCAGTACTTC. Together with reference TRBV7-2 and TRBJ2-7, the CDR3 gives the full variable domain: GAGVSQSPSNKVTEKGKDVELRCDPISGHTALYWYRQSLGQGLEFLIYFQGNSAPDKSGLPSDRFSAERTGGSVSTLTIQRTQQEDSAVYLCASSRLAGEQYFGPGTRLTVT.

The chain uses TRBV6-1 and TRBJ2-2; TRBD1 is a possible D gene (6 bases). The germline V gene encodes CDR1 MNHNS and CDR2 SASEGT. V lost 7 bases, J lost 4 bases, and 16 bases lay in between. There are 15 residues in the CDR3. In DNA form, the CDR3 reads TGTGCCAGCACTATCCGGACGGACAGCACCGGGGAGCTGTTTTTT. Translating gives CASTIRTDSTGELFF.

The chain links TRBV11-3 to TRBJ2-3; the match to TRBD2 covers 9 bases. The CDR3 runs 16 residues. Germline V gene sequence: CDR1 SGHNT, CDR2 YENEEA. The trim removed 5 bases at V and 2 bases at J, leaving 8 bases unmatched. Here the CDR3 DNA reads TGTGCCAGCAGCCCCCCGACTAGCGGCTACACAGATACGCAGTATTTT. Translated: CASSPPTSGYTDTQYF.

This clone was found a few times. V and J are TRBV19 and TRBJ2-2, with TRBD1 identical over 8 bases. Germline CDR1 is LNHDA and CDR2 is SQIVND (reference sequence). This CDR3 spans 15 amino acids. J lost 5 bases, V lost 6 bases, and 8 bases had no gene match. The CDR3 loop is CASSLGQGATGELFF. DNA for the CDR3: TGTGCCAGTAGCCTCGGGCAGGGGGCAACCGGGGAGCTGTTTTTT.

The chain employs TRBV5-1 and TRBJ1-6, with D maybe TRBD1 (5 bases). The V gene lost 0 bases and the J gene lost 7 bases, with 11 bases spanning the gap. Per the germline V gene, CDR1 is SGHRS and CDR2 is YFSETQ. This CDR3 spans 15 amino acids. The CDR3: CASSLVLTENSPLHF. CDR3 DNA: TGCGCCAGCAGCTTGGTCCTGACAGAAAATTCACCCCTCCACTTT.

The CDR3 DNA follows: TGTGCCAGTAGTATTAGGTCAGGGAGGGGGAACACTGAAGCTTTCTTT. Residues: CASSIRSGRGNTEAFF. V is TRBV19 and J is TRBJ1-1; TRBD1 might be the D (5 bases). The CDR3 is 16 residues long. CDR1 and CDR2 (germline): LNHDA, SQIVND (reference sequence). V lost 3 bases and J 1 base, leaving 15 bases between the germline ends.

In regard to this clone: Germline and junction disagree at one end, which may indicate a read error. Different DNA sequences within this sample yield the same CDR3. This chain links TRBV15 with TRBJ1-5; tentative D call: TRBD1 (5 bases). Germline V gene sequence: CDR1 LNHNV, CDR2 YYDKDF (reference sequence). The CDR3 spans 15 residues. The CDR3 region has the DNA TGTGCCACCAGCCGAAAGGGGCAGGGAAATCAACCCCAGCATTTT. This translates into CATSRKGQGNQPQHF.

This sequence joins TRBV7-2 and TRBJ2-3; the match to TRBD2 covers 10 bases. Trimming at V came to 4 bases and at J to 2 bases, leaving 12 bases not matched to a gene. Germline V gives CDR1 SGHTA, CDR2 FQGNSA. The CDR3 contains 18 residues. The CDR3 DNA follows: TGTGCCAGCAGCTCGGCTGGGGTAGCGGGGGGCCCCACAGATACGCAGTATTTT. Translation: CASSSAGVAGGPTDTQYF.

Concerning this clone: A junction boundary mismatches the germline segment, possibly from a read error. The chain links TRBV6-5 to TRBJ2-7; 8 nucleotides agree with TRBD1. The V gene's germline CDR1 is MNHEY and CDR2 SVGAGI. CDR3 length: 14 residues. CDR3 DNA sequence: TGTGCCAGCAGTAGAGGACAGGGCTCCCACGAGCAGTACTTC. Translated: CASSRGQGSHEQYF.

The chain uses TRBV5-4 and TRBJ2-7, with 9 bases matching TRBD2. Germline V gene data show CDR1 as SGHNT and CDR2 as YYREEE (reference sequence). Germline trimming cut 0 bases from V and 0 bases from J; bases unmatched to any gene: 7. This CDR3 has 17 residues. CDR3 sequence (DNA): TGTGCCAGCAGCTTGGCCCGATCTAGCGGGGTCTCCTACGAGCAGTACTTC. Its protein product is CASSLARSSGVSYEQYF.

This chain links TRBV5-1 with TRBJ1-4; 8 bases fit TRBD1. CDR1 is SGHRS, CDR2 YFSETQ, per germline. The CDR3 consists of 15 residues. The trim removed 4 bases at V and 7 bases at J, leaving 9 bases unmatched. CDR3 bases: TGCGCCAGCAGCCGTGTGGACAGGGACCTTGAAAAACTGTTTTTT. Its translation: CASSRVDRDLEKLFF.

Here the CDR3 reads CAWSGGGIYSYNEQFF. For the CDR3, the DNA is TGTGCCTGGAGTGGTGGGGGGATTTACTCCTACAATGAGCAGTTCTTC. The J gene is TRBJ2-1, the V gene TRBV30; maybe TRBD2 (6 bases). The CDR3 runs 16 residues. Germline V gene sequence: CDR1 GTSNPN, CDR2 SVGIG (reference sequence). Between the trimmed V and J ends, which lost 1 base and 0 bases, there was a span of 13 bases.

V usage is TRBV7-9 and J usage is TRBJ2-7, with 8 bases matching TRBD1. CDR3 length: 14 amino acids. Unmatched junction bases numbered 7, after V lost 6 bases and J lost 3 bases. The germline gives CDR1 SEHNR, CDR2 FQNEAQ (reference sequence). For the CDR3, the DNA is TGTGCCAGCAGTAAAGGACAGGGCGGCTACGAGCAGTACTTC. Translated: CASSKGQGGYEQYF. Together with reference TRBV7-9 and TRBJ2-7, the CDR3 gives the full variable domain: DTGVSQNPRHKITKRGQNVTFRCDPISEHNRLYWYRQTLGQGPEFLTYFQNEAQLEKSRLLSDRFSAERPKGSFSTLEIQRTEQGDSAMYLCASSKGQGGYEQYFGPGTRLTVT.